The 13 T cell receptor beta chains below come from one sample, sequenced in a study of T cell responses to AZD1222 COVID-19 vaccine. Clones were read by immunoSEQ multiplex PCR, and TCRdb kept only the in-frame ones, dropping some. The sample comprises 64,000 or so clones, 84% of which are singletons, and about 7% rests with the top ten. The source was peripheral blood, collected on day 0 of AZD1222 vaccination. The receptors here all came from an adult in good health.

The J gene is TRBJ1-1, the V gene TRBV27; D might be TRBD1 (5 bases). The CDR3 runs 14 residues. Trimming cost V 5 bases and J 1 base, with 11 bases left between them. Looked up from germline, CDR1 is MNHEY and CDR2 is SMNVEV (reference sequence). DNA of the CDR3: TGTGCCAGCAGTACCCGGGACGGGAACACTGAAGCTTTCTTT. It specifies CASSTRDGNTEAFF.

The V call is TRBV6-5, the J call TRBJ1-1, with a possible D match to TRBD1 (6 bases). The germline CDR1 and CDR2 sequences are MNHEY and SVGAGI. There are 14 residues in the CDR3. V lost 7 bases and J lost 4, with 16 bases in between. CDR3 in DNA: TGTGCCAGCACTCTGAGGGGGGGTGGCACTGAAGCTTTCTTT. Protein product: CASTLRGGGTEAFF.

The chain combines TRBV29-1 with TRBJ2-7, with D maybe TRBD1 (6 bases). V dropped 4 bases and J dropped 5 bases, with 15 bases sitting between them. This CDR3 has 13 residues. The germline V gene has CDR1 SQVTM and CDR2 ANQGSEA. For the CDR3, the DNA is TGCAGCGTTGGGGACACCATCCAGGACGAGCAGTACTTC. This gives the protein CSVGDTIQDEQYF.

For the CDR3, the DNA is TGCGCCAGCAGCCAAAATGACCGGGCAGATGGCTACACCTTC. This encodes CASSQNDRADGYTF. The J gene is TRBJ1-2, the V gene TRBV4-3; D call uncertain. This CDR3 is 14 amino acids long. The germline V and J ends were trimmed by 2 bases and 6 bases, with 13 bases remaining between them. Germline-derived CDR1 and CDR2 are LGHNA and YSLEER.

The chain employs TRBV5-1 and TRBJ1-2; unclear D gene. V gave up 2 bases and J gave up 4 bases, with 9 bases separating them. The CDR3 runs to 13 residues. CDR1 is SGHRS and CDR2 is YFSETQ in the germline V gene. This CDR3 is CASSFAAGYGYTF. The CDR3 DNA is TGCGCCAGCAGCTTTGCGGCTGGCTATGGCTACACCTTC. The full variable domain, in which reference TRBV5-1 and TRBJ1-2 provide the parts outside the CDR3, is KAGVTQTPRYLIKTRGQQVTLSCSPISGHRSVSWYQQTPGQGLQFLFEYFSETQRNKGNFPGRFSGRQFSNSRSEMNVSTLELGDSALYLCASSFAAGYGYTFGSGTRLTVV.

V usage is TRBV3-1 (or the pseudogene TRBV3-2) and J usage is TRBJ1-4; no clear D. This CDR3 has 16 amino acids. Germline V lookup: CDR1 LGHDT, CDR2 YNNKEL (reference sequence). V lost 1 base, J lost 4 bases, and 13 bases lay in between. CDR3 loop: CASSQVVGLLNEKLFF. The DNA of the CDR3 is TGTGCCAGCAGCCAAGTCGTCGGGCTACTTAATGAAAAACTGTTTTTT.

This clone was recorded many times. The V and J genes are TRBV28 and TRBJ1-5, with a weak D call TRBD1 (5 bases). The germline CDR1 and CDR2 sequences are MDHEN and SYDVKM. V shed 6 bases and J shed 6 bases, with 12 bases lying between them. The CDR3 consists of 13 residues. The CDR3 nucleotides are TGTGCCAGCAGCTTTCCGGGGCGTCAGCCCCAGCATTTT. Protein sequence: CASSFPGRQPQHF.

The genes are TRBV9 and TRBJ1-2; unclear D gene. Germline V gene lookup returns CDR1 SGDLS and CDR2 YYNGEE. The V gene lost 3 bases and the J gene lost 4 bases, with 10 bases spanning the gap. The CDR3 is 13 amino acids. The CDR3 loop reads CASSAQERYGYTF. The CDR3 DNA is TGTGCCAGCAGCGCCCAGGAGCGCTATGGCTACACCTTC. Supplemented by reference TRBV9 and TRBJ1-2, the full variable domain reads DSGVTQTPKHLITATGQRVTLRCSPRSGDLSVYWYQQSLDQGLQFLIQYYNGEERAKGNILERFSAQQFPDLHSELNLSSLELGDSALYFCASSAQERYGYTFGSGTRLTVV.

The chain links TRBV12-5 to TRBJ2-1; no clear D gene. This CDR3 contains 15 residues. V was clipped by 5 bases and J by 5 bases, with 16 bases between them. Looked up from germline, CDR1 is LGHNT and CDR2 is FRNRAP. CDR3 bases: TGTGCTAGTGGTCCACCACGCCCTGTGGACAATGAGCAGTTCTTC. Protein product: CASGPPRPVDNEQFF. Full variable domain (outside the CDR3, taken from reference TRBV12-5 and TRBJ2-1): DARVTQTPRHKVTEMGQEVTMRCQPILGHNTVFWYRQTMMQGLELLAYFRNRAPLDDSGMPKDRFSAEMPDATLATLKIQPSEPRDSAVYFCASGPPRPVDNEQFFGPGTRLTVL.

J is TRBJ1-6 and V is TRBV19; unclear D gene. V was shortened by 3 bases and J by 8 bases, with 11 bases between the two germline ends. CDR3 size: 14 residues. The germline gives CDR1 LNHDA, CDR2 SQIVND (reference sequence). CDR3 in DNA: TGTGCCAGTAGTATCGGCAATGTGGATTCACCCCTCCACTTT. Amino acids: CASSIGNVDSPLHF.

The V gene is TRBV4-1, the J gene TRBJ1-2, with 8 bases aligning to TRBD1. Germline CDR1 reads MGHRA; CDR2 reads YSYEKL. The junction had 4 bases not matched to a gene; V was cut back by 0 bases and J by 4 bases. This CDR3 comprises 15 residues. The CDR3 bases are TGCGCCAGCAGCCAAGAGGCAGGGGGCACCTATGGCTACACCTTC. This encodes CASSQEAGGTYGYTF.

V is TRBV18 and J is TRBJ1-5, with D possibly matching TRBD1 (5 bases). Trimming left V 2 bases short and J 6 bases short, with 11 bases between. The CDR3 length is 14 residues. Germline V gene data show CDR1 as KGHSH and CDR2 as LQKENI. The CDR3 loop reads CASSPGGLGQPQHF. For the CDR3, the DNA is TGTGCCAGCTCACCAGGGGGTCTAGGTCAGCCCCAGCATTTT.

This chain links TRBV28 with TRBJ1-1; TRBD1 aligns across 8 bases. CDR3 length: 14 amino acids. V shed 2 bases, J shed 3 bases, and the junction held 2 bases outside the gene matches. Germline V gene lookup returns CDR1 MDHEN and CDR2 SYDVKM. Here the CDR3 reads CASSLGDRYTEAFF. DNA of the CDR3: TGTGCCAGCAGTTTAGGGGACAGGTACACTGAAGCTTTCTTT.